The 6 T cell receptor beta chains in this list originate from one sample, sequenced in a study of cytomegalovirus exposure and HLA in healthy donors. 13 Jbeta primers and 60 Vbeta primers were used for the PCR. Here immunoSEQ multiplex PCR was the method, and the copy in TCRdb shows in-frame clones only, minus some. The sample carries some 44,000 clones, approximately 90% recorded once. Material: PBMCs. These receptors were taken from a woman aged 40 to 50 in good health and CMV-seropositive.

The chain uses TRBV14 and TRBJ1-4; 12 positions agree with TRBD1. The CDR3 runs to 18 residues. Per germline, CDR1 SGHDN and CDR2 FVKESK. The trim removed 1 base at V and 13 bases at J, leaving 16 bases unmatched. CDR3 sequence reads: CASSQGFLAGTGGEVLFF. The CDR3, as DNA: TGTGCCAGCAGCCAAGGATTTTTAGCCGGGACAGGGGGCGAGGTACTGTTTTTT. Full variable domain (rest looked up from reference TRBV14 and TRBJ1-4): EAGVTQFPSHSVIEKGQTVTLRCDPISGHDNLYWYRRVMGKEIKFLLHFVKESKQDESGMPNNRFLAERTGGTYSTLKVQPAELEDSGVYFCASSQGFLAGTGGEVLFFGSGTQLSVL.

This clone was counted only a few times. The chain joins TRBV6-4 to TRBJ1-1, with D perhaps TRBD1 (6 bases). The CDR3 length is 15 residues. Per the germline V gene, CDR1 is MRHNA and CDR2 is SNTAGT. V dropped 0 bases and J dropped 4 bases, with 12 bases sitting between them. CDR3 DNA sequence: TGTGCCAGCAGTGACTCCCCGGTGGGGGCCACTGAAGCTTTCTTT. It codes for CASSDSPVGATEAFF.

This clone came up once. This rearrangement joins TRBV28 to TRBJ1-3, with a tentative D call TRBD1 (5 bases). Germline loops: CDR1 MDHEN, CDR2 SYDVKM. This CDR3 is built from 16 residues. Trimming cost V 5 bases and J 4 bases, with 18 bases left between them. The CDR3: CASSPSGLTRGNTIYF. The DNA for the CDR3 is TGTGCCAGCAGTCCTTCGGGACTTACTCGGGGAAACACCATATATTTT.

This rearrangement joins TRBV4-1 to TRBJ2-2; TRBD1 matches at 8 bases. There are 19 residues in the CDR3. V lost 2 bases and J lost 0; bases outside the gene matches: 11. The V gene's germline CDR1 is MGHRA and CDR2 YSYEKL. The CDR3, as DNA: TGCGCCAGCAGCCAAACCACATCACAGGGGGTTGCGAACACCGGGGAGCTGTTTTTT. Protein sequence: CASSQTTSQGVANTGELFF.

The V call is TRBV7-6, the J call TRBJ2-5, with 8 bases aligning to TRBD1. Germline assignment: CDR1 SGHVS and CDR2 FNYEAQ. Trimming took 5 bases from V and 5 from J; bases not matched to a gene: 7. The length of the CDR3 is 14 residues. CDR3 DNA: TGTGCCAGCAGCCGGACAGGGTCGATGGAGACCCAGTACTTC. Its translation is CASSRTGSMETQYF.

This chain links TRBV30 with TRBJ1-1; 8 nucleotides align to TRBD1. The CDR3 length is 17 residues. After removal of 0 bases from V and 0 bases from J, the junction contained 9 bases not matched to a gene. The germline gives CDR1 GTSNPN, CDR2 SVGIG (reference sequence). The CDR3 region has the DNA TGTGCCTGGAGTGTAGCAGGGGGCTTGGGGGTGAACACTGAAGCTTTCTTT. The encoded protein is CAWSVAGGLGVNTEAFF.